This TCR beta chain was retrieved from a study of blood T cell repertoires in COVID-19. Background on the study: Sites in the United States, Italy and Spain provided acute and convalescent COVID-19 samples. T cells, B-cell-depleted T cells, or PBMCs supplied cDNA or gDNA.

Patients at the Seattle site were enrolled during active infection and followed longitudinally. Germline assignment: CDR1 SGHNT and CDR2 YYREEE (reference sequence). Trimming took 4 bases from V and 8 from J; bases not matched to a gene: 6. The CDR3 sequence is 13 residues long. TCRdb keeps only in-frame clones here, not all; method: immunoSEQ multiplex PCR. The sample has approximately 280,000 clones; 80% to 95% are singletons. The sequencing input was peripheral blood. The rearrangement joins TRBV5-4 to TRBJ1-1; 9 positions agree with TRBD1. The clonotype comes from a woman in her 30s with COVID-19, enrolled during active disease. CDR3 DNA sequence: TGTGCCAGCAGCCCGGACAGGGGCCGCGAAGCTTTCTTT. Translation: CASSPDRGREAFF.